Listed here are 26 T cell receptor beta chains from one sample, sequenced in a study of T-cell memory formation after mild COVID-19. TCRdb redid the calling of the 5' RACE reads with MiXCR, one entry per CDR3 protein. This sample has around 430,000 distinct CDR3 sequences; 15% to 20% occur once, and the top ten carry around a fifth. Sequenced material: PBMCs or a T cell subset sorted from them (not recorded which). Receptors were obtained from a man aged 18 to 35 who had mild COVID-19 (a few samples of this study predate the infection). Cell type and time point are not known.

This clonotype was seen repeatedly, ten times or more. The V and J genes are TRBV29-1 and TRBJ2-4; D gene unclear. Germline-derived CDR1 and CDR2 are SQVTM and ANQGSEA. V lost 0 bases and J 7 bases, leaving 10 bases between the germline ends. The CDR3 loop spans 13 amino acids. The CDR3 coding sequence is TGCAGCGTTGAAGAAATCGCCGGGAACATTCAGTACTTC. This gives the protein CSVEEIAGNIQYF.

This clonotype was picked up a small number of times. The chain is built from TRBV6-2 or TRBV6-3 and TRBJ2-7; 8 bases agree with TRBD1. CDR1 MNHEY and CDR2 SVGEGT come from the germline V gene. V shed 2 bases and J 1 base; nucleotides not matched to a gene: 4. The CDR3 runs to 15 residues. The CDR3 coding sequence is TGTGCCAGCAGTTACGCAGGACAGGGTTCCTACGAGCAGTACTTC. Translation gives CASSYAGQGSYEQYF.

The chain is built from TRBV4-3 and TRBJ1-1; possible D gene TRBD1, 5 bases. CDR1 is LGHNA and CDR2 is YSLEER in the germline V gene. This CDR3 has 14 amino acids. V shed 0 bases and J shed 5 bases, with 10 bases lying between them. The CDR3 sequence is CASSQDAGVTEAFF. Here the CDR3 DNA reads TGCGCCAGCAGCCAAGATGCGGGGGTTACTGAAGCTTTCTTT.

A few counts support this clonotype. The rearrangement links TRBV28 to TRBJ2-7; D unclear. Germline V gives CDR1 MDHEN, CDR2 SYDVKM. This CDR3 region has 13 residues. The V gene lost 1 base and the J gene lost 5 bases, with 9 bases spanning the gap. DNA of the CDR3: TGTGCCAGCAGTTTATCAGTCCGGGACGAGCAGTACGTC. Its protein is CASSLSVRDEQYV.

The chain couples TRBV6-1 to TRBJ2-3, with D perhaps assigned TRBD1 or TRBD2 (5 bases each). The V end lost 6 bases, the J end lost 1 base, and 17 bases lay between the germline ends. Looked up from germline, CDR1 is MNHNS and CDR2 is SASEGT. The length of the CDR3 is 16 residues. The CDR3 bases are TGTGCCAGCAGACCTCAGGGAACACTAGGCACAGATACGCAGTATTTT. Translated, it gives CASRPQGTLGTDTQYF.

The chain uses TRBV12-3 or TRBV12-4 and TRBJ1-2; the D is unclear. Trimming stripped 6 bases from V and 5 bases from J, with 10 bases between. The CDR3 is made up of 12 amino acids. The CDR3 sequence: CASRDGPYGYTF. The CDR3 DNA reads TGTGCCAGCAGGGACGGACCTTATGGCTACACCTTC.

The chain links TRBV19 to TRBJ2-7, with D perhaps TRBD1 (5 bases). V lost 0 bases and J 2 bases, leaving 14 bases between the germline ends. This CDR3 has 16 residues. Germline assignment: CDR1 LNHDA and CDR2 SQIVND (reference sequence). The CDR3 loop reads CASSIDVTATTYEQYF. As DNA, the CDR3 is TGTGCCAGTAGTATAGATGTGACAGCAACCACCTACGAGCAGTACTTC.

The sample holds many counts of this clonotype. The chain combines TRBV5-1 with TRBJ2-7; 12 bases match TRBD2. This CDR3 contains 17 residues. Germline V gene sequence: CDR1 SGHRS, CDR2 YFSETQ. The V gene end was trimmed by 1 base and the J gene end by 5 bases; junction bases not matched to a gene: 10. In DNA, the CDR3 is TGCGCCAGCAGCTTGAGGCCTAGCGGGGGGGCCAACCACGAGCAGTACTTC. This translates into CASSLRPSGGANHEQYF.

This clonotype has a handful of counts. V is TRBV7-2 and J is TRBJ1-2, with D hard to call. This CDR3 is 14 amino acids long. The germline V gene encodes CDR1 SGHTA and CDR2 FQGNSA. The V and J ends lost 0 bases and 8 bases respectively, with 13 bases between them. The CDR3 sequence: CASSLAGMSGGYTF. CDR3 sequence (DNA): TGTGCCAGCAGCTTAGCAGGGATGTCGGGAGGCTACACCTTC.

This chain connects TRBV6-2 or TRBV6-3 to TRBJ2-7; the D gene is possibly TRBD1 (6 bases). This CDR3 spans 14 amino acids. With 6 bases removed from V and 2 bases from J, the gap between germline ends came to 14 bases. Germline V gene data show CDR1 as MNHEY and CDR2 as SVGEGT. The CDR3 DNA reads as TGTGCCAGCAGCCCCACAGGACAGACCTACGAGCAGTACGTC. This encodes CASSPTGQTYEQYV.

The chain employs TRBV20-1 and TRBJ2-7; the D gene is possibly TRBD1 (5 bases). CDR3 length equals 13 residues. V was clipped by 3 bases and J by 4 bases, with 13 bases between them. CDR1 is DFQATT, CDR2 SNEGSKA, per germline (reference sequence). CDR3 bases: TGCAGTGCTAGGGCAGGGTCTCCTTACGAGCAGTACGTC. This translates into CSARAGSPYEQYV.

This clonotype turned up a few times. J is TRBJ2-2 and V is TRBV19, with D maybe TRBD2 (5 bases). Germline assignment: CDR1 LNHDA and CDR2 SQIVND (reference sequence). This CDR3 comprises 14 residues. Trimming stripped 8 bases from V and 1 base from J, with 11 bases between. As DNA, the CDR3 is TGTGCCAGTGGGAGAAACGAGAACACCGGGGAGCTGTTTTTT. Protein: CASGRNENTGELFF.

This clonotype was seen a handful of times. The rearrangement uses TRBV18 and TRBJ2-1; D gene unclear. V lost 3 bases to trimming and J lost 0 bases, with 9 bases between them. The CDR3 runs 15 residues. CDR1 is KGHSH, CDR2 LQKENI, per germline. The CDR3 DNA is TGTGCCAGCTCACCGGACGAAAGCTCCTACAATGAGCAGTTCTTC. This translates into CASSPDESSYNEQFF.

The chain couples TRBV18 to TRBJ1-2; 7 bases match TRBD1. The ends lost 3 bases at V and 8 bases at J; junction bases unmatched: 15. Germline-derived CDR1 and CDR2 are KGHSH and LQKENI. CDR3 size: 16 residues. CDR3 loop: CASSPGQELLKRGYTF. The CDR3 DNA sequence: TGTGCCAGCTCACCCGGACAGGAATTACTTAAGAGAGGCTACACCTTC.

The table lists this clonotype with many counts. The chain employs TRBV20-1 and TRBJ1-2; 7 bases fit TRBD1. Germline-derived CDR1 and CDR2 are DFQATT and SNEGSKA (reference sequence). With V trimmed by 6 bases and J by 6 bases, 7 bases remained unmatched. CDR3 size: 12 residues. The CDR3, as DNA: TGCAGTGCGCCGACAGGGACAGATGGCTACACCTTC. Its protein product is CSAPTGTDGYTF.

The chain joins TRBV19 to TRBJ1-1; tentatively, D is TRBD1 (6 bases). The CDR3 runs to 14 residues. Per germline, CDR1 LNHDA and CDR2 SQIVND (reference sequence). Trimming shortened V by 2 bases and J by 4 bases, and 11 bases separated the two germline ends. CDR3 nucleotide sequence: TGTGCCAGTAGTATAACGGGGGCGATCACTGAAGCTTTCTTT. It translates to CASSITGAITEAFF.

The gene calls are TRBV9 and TRBJ1-3; no definite D call. Trimming cost V 0 bases and J 3 bases, with 10 bases left between them. This CDR3 is 15 amino acids long. CDR1 SGDLS and CDR2 YYNGEE come from the germline V gene. In DNA form, the CDR3 reads TGTGCCAGCAGCGTAGTTGCGGGTTATGGAAACACCATATATTTT. This codes for CASSVVAGYGNTIYF.

This clonotype was observed a few times. The chain couples TRBV12-3 or TRBV12-4 to TRBJ2-3; D gene uncertain. V dropped 3 bases and J dropped 9 bases, with 13 bases sitting between them. This CDR3 comprises 13 residues. CDR3 in DNA: TGTGCCAGCAGTTTGAAATGGTCCTCCACGCAGTATTTT. It is translated as CASSLKWSSTQYF.

This clonotype was observed many times. The gene calls are TRBV7-9 and TRBJ1-1, with D possibly TRBD1 on 5 matching bases. The V gene lost 5 bases and the J gene lost 9 bases, with 19 bases spanning the gap. Germline CDR1 is SEHNR and CDR2 is FQNEAQ (reference sequence). This CDR3 comprises 14 residues. This CDR3 is CASSNNRDPRKAFF. Here the CDR3 DNA reads TGTGCCAGCAGCAACAATAGGGACCCCCGCAAAGCTTTCTTT.

There are a few counts of this clonotype. The chain employs TRBV6-6 and TRBJ1-5, with 9 bases aligning to TRBD1. The CDR3 loop spans 14 amino acids. V shed 5 bases, J shed 6 bases, and the junction held 5 bases outside the gene matches. CDR1 MNHNY and CDR2 SVGAGI come from the germline V gene (reference sequence). Here the CDR3 DNA reads TGTGCCAGCAGTCCGGGACAGGGAGGTCAGCCCCAGCATTTT. Amino acids: CASSPGQGGQPQHF.

This clonotype has more than one count but fewer than ten. The V gene is TRBV7-3, the J gene TRBJ2-2; 9 bases match TRBD1. Germline CDR1 and CDR2: SGHTA and FQGTGA. V was pared by 6 bases and J by 5 bases, with 4 bases of the junction left unmatched. This CDR3 comprises 14 residues. CDR3: CASRTGGRTGELFF. For the CDR3, the DNA is TGTGCCAGCAGAACAGGGGGCCGGACCGGGGAGCTGTTTTTT.

This clonotype turned up a few times. The chain employs TRBV20-1 and TRBJ2-5; D gene uncertain. The V gene lost 0 bases and the J gene lost 7 bases, with 9 bases spanning the gap. This CDR3 contains 12 residues. The V gene's germline CDR1 is DFQATT and CDR2 SNEGSKA (reference sequence). CDR3 in amino acids: CSARDGKSTQYF. CDR3 sequence (DNA): TGCAGTGCTAGAGATGGCAAATCGACCCAGTACTTC.

This clonotype was seen repeatedly, ten times or more. The J gene is TRBJ2-1, the V gene TRBV7-2; 8 positions agree with TRBD1. Looked up from germline, CDR1 is SGHTA and CDR2 is FQGNSA. The V segment lost 3 bases and the J segment 6 bases; nucleotides outside the gene matches: 7. The CDR3 has 15 residues. The CDR3 DNA is TGTGCCAGCAGCTTCCGGGACAGGACTCGCAATGAGCAGTTCTTC. This codes for CASSFRDRTRNEQFF.

This clonotype showed up just a few times. The CDR3 DNA is TGTGCCAGCAGTTTAGGCGGGGTTCCAGATACGCAGTATTTT. It encodes CASSLGGVPDTQYF. This chain joins TRBV12-3 or TRBV12-4 and TRBJ2-3; the D gene is possibly TRBD2 (6 bases). CDR3 length: 14 amino acids. V lost 1 base, J lost 4 bases, and 9 bases lay in between.

This clonotype occurred a few times. The chain joins TRBV20-1 to TRBJ1-5; tentatively, D is TRBD1 (6 bases). V lost 2 bases to trimming and J lost 4 bases, with 12 bases between them. CDR3 length equals 14 residues. CDR1 is DFQATT and CDR2 is SNEGSKA in the germline V gene (reference sequence). Here the CDR3 reads CSARSGEWNQPQHF. In nucleotides, the CDR3 is TGCAGTGCTAGATCAGGGGAATGGAATCAGCCCCAGCATTTT.

Ten or more counts support this clonotype. CDR3 DNA: TGCGCCAGCAGATCCATGAACACTGAAGCTTTCTTT. Translating gives CASRSMNTEAFF. This rearrangement joins TRBV5-1 to TRBJ1-1; D unresolved. The V gene lost 5 bases and the J gene lost 0 bases, with 5 bases spanning the gap. Germline loops: CDR1 SGHRS, CDR2 YFSETQ. CDR3 size: 12 residues.